This T cell receptor (beta chain) was documented in a study of T cells in tumors after PD-1 blockade. Turning to the study itself: Mean per blood sample: 113,528 templates (24,679-257,772), approximately 37,000 unique clonotypes.

TCRdb keeps only in-frame clones here, not all; method: immunoSEQ multiplex PCR. The sample has tens of thousands of clones, 80% seen once. Whole-study results and caveats: Blood contained about two fifths of the tumor's TCR clonotypes.

As regards this clone: Its antigen is still unknown.

Between the trimmed V and J ends, which lost 4 bases and 5 bases, there was a span of 18 bases. This CDR3 region has 15 residues. CDR1 is SGHNT and CDR2 is YYREEE in the germline V gene (reference sequence). The TCR sequence derives from a human donor with basal cell carcinoma. The V and J genes are TRBV5-4 and TRBJ2-5; perhaps D is TRBD1 or TRBD2 (5 bases each). The sequenced sample was PBMCs, obtained before anti-PD-1 treatment. The CDR3 reads CASSQDLGVLETQYF. In DNA, the CDR3 is TGTGCCAGCAGCCAAGATCTGGGGGTTTTGGAGACCCAGTACTTC.